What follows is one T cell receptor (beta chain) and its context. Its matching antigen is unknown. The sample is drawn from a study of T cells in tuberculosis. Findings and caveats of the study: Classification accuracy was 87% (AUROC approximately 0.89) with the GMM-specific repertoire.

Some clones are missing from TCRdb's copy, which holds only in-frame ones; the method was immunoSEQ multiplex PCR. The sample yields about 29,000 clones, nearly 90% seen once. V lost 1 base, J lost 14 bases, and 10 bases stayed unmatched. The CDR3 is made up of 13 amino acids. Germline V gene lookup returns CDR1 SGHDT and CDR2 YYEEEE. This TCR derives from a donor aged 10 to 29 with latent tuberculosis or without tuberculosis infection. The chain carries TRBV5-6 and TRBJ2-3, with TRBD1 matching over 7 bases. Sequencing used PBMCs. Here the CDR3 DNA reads TGTGCCAGCAGCTTGTCTGGACAGGCGATAGTGTATTTT. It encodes CASSLSGQAIVYF.